This TCR beta chain is from a study of shared clonotypes between healthy human individuals. Study as a whole: CD8 memory received one plate per donor, CD8 naive two, CD4 memory three and CD4 naive three. Study conclusions and caveats: Clonotype sharing across donors was expected to vary with sequencing depth.

Germline V CDR1 and CDR2: MNHEY, SMNVEV (reference sequence). The CDR3 has 15 residues. Deletions cut 6 bases from V and 1 base from J, with 13 bases between. With respect to this clone: Its specificity is not known.

Assay runs were performed at deep level. Original handling: In the immunoSEQ data, sequences were junction-only and lacked quality scores, so filtering differed. Assay: immunoSEQ multiplex PCR; the TCRdb copy retains only in-frame clones and omits some. V, J and clone size were drawn from that table, and D and trimming were deduced from the DNA. The sample includes roughly 2,000,000 clones, 90% to 95% of them seen just once. Naive CD8 cells were CD45RO-negative, positively selected for CCR7, excluding terminally differentiated effector memory CD45RA+ cells. The genes are TRBV27 and TRBJ1-3; D gene uncertain. The clonotype originates from a man aged 18 to 29 in good health. Some clones in this sample may be carry-over from other donors' samples. The sequencing input was naive CD8+ T cells from PBMCs. Written as DNA, the CDR3 is TGTGCCAGCAGGCCCACATCGGGGTCTGGAAACACCATATATTTT. This encodes CASRPTSGSGNTIYF.